The clone carrying this TCR beta chain was counted only a few times. With a much larger clone just one base away, this may be a read error. CDR1 is SGHTA and CDR2 is FQGTGA in the germline V gene. There are 14 residues in the CDR3. Trimming removed 5 bases at V and 9 bases at J, with 17 bases between. Hyperthyroidism in the patients, aged 18 to 65, was newly diagnosed and under 2 months in duration. Those patients with uncontrolled infection, other autoimmune disease, pregnancy or lactation were excluded. The sample belongs to a study of T cells in Graves' hyperthyroidism and ophthalmopathy. The TCR beta CDR3 regions underwent amplification using RNA transcripts as the source. The TCR CDR3 was amplified in a first-round RT-PCR using the HTBI primer set. TCRdb reprocessed the multiplex PCR reads via MiXCR and lists one record per CDR3 protein. Found here are roughly 660,000 distinct CDR3 sequences, 15% to 20% of them singletons; the top ten hold roughly a sixth.

The receptor comes from a man aged 50 or older with Graves' hyperthyroidism. The chain combines TRBV7-3 with TRBJ2-1, with D possibly being TRBD1 or TRBD2 (5 bases each). The source material was blood. CDR3 DNA sequence: TGTGCCAGCAGCGATGGGGGTTACACGGGTGAGCAGTTCTTC. Residues: CASSDGGYTGEQFF.